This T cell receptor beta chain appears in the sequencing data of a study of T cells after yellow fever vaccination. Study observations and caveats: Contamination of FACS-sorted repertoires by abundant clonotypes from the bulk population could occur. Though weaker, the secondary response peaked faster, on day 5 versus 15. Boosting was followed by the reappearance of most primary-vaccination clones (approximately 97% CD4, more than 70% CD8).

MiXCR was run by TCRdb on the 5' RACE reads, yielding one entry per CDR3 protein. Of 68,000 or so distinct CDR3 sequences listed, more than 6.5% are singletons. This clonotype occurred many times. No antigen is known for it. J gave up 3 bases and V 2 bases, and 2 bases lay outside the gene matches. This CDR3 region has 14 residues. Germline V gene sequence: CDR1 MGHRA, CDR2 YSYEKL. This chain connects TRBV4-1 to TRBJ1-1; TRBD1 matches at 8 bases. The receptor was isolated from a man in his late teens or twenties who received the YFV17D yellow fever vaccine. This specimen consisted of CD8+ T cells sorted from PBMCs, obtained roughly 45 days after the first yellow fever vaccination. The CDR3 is CASSQQGADTEAFF. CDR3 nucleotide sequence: TGCGCCAGCAGCCAACAGGGGGCGGACACTGAAGCTTTCTTT.